These 9 T cell receptor beta chains originate from one sample sequenced in a study of cytomegalovirus exposure and HLA in healthy donors. 13 Jbeta primers and 60 Vbeta primers were used for the PCR. Assay used: immunoSEQ multiplex PCR; TCRdb lists only in-frame clones, some missing. The data show more than 95,000 clones, 78% seen once. The specimen was PBMCs. The receptors originated from a woman in her forties in good health and CMV-seronegative.

This clone was seen a handful of times. V gene TRBV11-2 combines with J gene TRBJ2-6, with 7 nucleotides matching TRBD2. CDR1 is SGHAT, CDR2 FQNNGV, per germline. Losses at the gene ends were 4 bases for V and 2 bases for J; bases not matched to a gene: 11. This CDR3 spans 18 amino acids. CDR3 protein: CASSSPGGTRTGANVLTF. The CDR3 DNA sequence: TGTGCCAGCAGCTCCCCCGGGGGGACTCGGACTGGGGCCAACGTCCTGACTTTC.

The CDR3 DNA sequence: TGTGCCGTTAGCTTAAAATTGGAATTGGAGGCTTTCTTT. Protein product: CAVSLKLELEAFF. The J gene is TRBJ1-1, the V gene TRBV10-3, with unresolved D. Germline lookup yields CDR1 ENHRY and CDR2 SYGVKD. This CDR3 is built from 13 residues. V was trimmed by 11 bases and J by 11 bases, leaving 24 bases between them.

The genes are TRBV29-1 and TRBJ2-3; D possibly corresponds to TRBD2 (6 bases). Germline CDR1 is SQVTM and CDR2 is ANQGSEA. This CDR3 is 16 amino acids long. The V and J ends lost 3 bases and 2 bases respectively, with 18 bases between them. The CDR3 here is CSVDEIGEVATDTQYF. In DNA form, the CDR3 reads TGCAGCGTTGATGAAATTGGGGAGGTTGCCACAGATACGCAGTATTTT.

The chain joins TRBV25-1 to TRBJ1-2; 10 nucleotides line up with TRBD1. The CDR3 loop spans 15 amino acids. Germline V gene sequence: CDR1 MGHDK, CDR2 SYGVNS. The ends lost 5 bases at V and 7 bases at J; junction bases unmatched: 10. The CDR3 loop is CASSQTGTGAGGYTF. CDR3 bases: TGTGCCAGCAGTCAGACAGGGACAGGGGCCGGTGGCTACACCTTC.

The chain couples TRBV19 to TRBJ1-6, with a possible D match to TRBD1 (5 bases). The CDR3 loop spans 13 amino acids. Germline values: CDR1 LNHDA, CDR2 SQIVND (reference sequence). Trimming removed 5 bases from V and 13 bases from J, with 15 bases in between. The CDR3 protein is CASSDLQGSPLHF. In DNA form, the CDR3 reads TGTGCCAGTAGTGATTTGCAGGGATCCCCCCTCCACTTT.

This clone was observed a single time. The genes are TRBV4-2 and TRBJ2-1; 8 bases match TRBD2. J was trimmed by 2 bases and V by 4 bases; bases with no gene match: 7. The CDR3 length is 16 residues. Germline-derived CDR1 and CDR2 are LGHNA and YNFKEQ. The CDR3 sequence is CASSLKGTRTYNEQFF. DNA for the CDR3: TGTGCCAGCAGCCTTAAGGGGACTAGAACCTACAATGAGCAGTTCTTC.

V usage is TRBV6-5 and J usage is TRBJ2-2; perhaps TRBD1 as D (6 bases). V gave up 6 bases and J gave up 7 bases, with 15 bases separating them. This CDR3 has 14 amino acids. Germline V gene data show CDR1 as MNHEY and CDR2 as SVGAGI. In DNA form, the CDR3 reads TGTGCCAGCAGGACCATCGCAGGGGACGGGGAGCTGTTTTTT. As protein: CASRTIAGDGELFF.

The chain carries TRBV6-5 and TRBJ1-2; 8 bases match TRBD1. With V trimmed by 2 bases and J by 4 bases, 6 bases remained unmatched. The CDR3 length is 15 residues. CDR1 MNHEY and CDR2 SVGAGI come from the germline V gene. DNA of the CDR3: TGTGCCAGCAGTTACACCGGGACAGGATTCTATGGCTACACCTTC. This gives the protein CASSYTGTGFYGYTF.

CDR3 coding DNA: TGTGCCAGCAGTTCCATAGCGGGAGGGCCCTCCTACAATGAGCAGTTCTTC. Translating gives CASSSIAGGPSYNEQFF. This chain uses TRBV28 with TRBJ2-1; 11 bases map to TRBD2. V gave up 4 bases and J gave up 0 bases; unmatched junction bases: 5. Germline CDR1 reads MDHEN; CDR2 reads SYDVKM. The CDR3 covers 17 residues.